A selection of T cell receptor beta chains follows, all from one sample in a study of T cell repertoires in cytomegalovirus infection. These receptors have no known antigen. TCRdb recomputed calls from the reads with MiXCR, one row per CDR3 protein. The sample shows 700,000 to 950,000 distinct CDR3 sequences, approximately 29% of them seen only once. Sequences were derived from cultured CD8+ T cells from PBMCs, sampled from culture after CMV antigen stimulation. Receptors originate from a human donor in good health (CMV status not recorded). Some clones in this sample may be carry-over from other donors' samples. Each CDR3 is given with its conserved first and last residue.

v_call | cdr3_aa
TRBV5-1 | CASSLDITGGEQYF
TRBV7-3 | CASSSTQGNQPQHF
TRBV6-5 | CASKSGVYPTNQPQHF
TRBV29-1 | CSVEGPNYGYTF
TRBV7-3 | CASSLTPDTPAGELFF
TRBV6-6 | CASSYSSREQFF
TRBV6-2/TRBV6-3 | CASSPNRGPNEQFF
TRBV28 | CASSLDRGRNTQYF
TRBV7-9 | CACQGAGYNEQFF
TRBV5-1 | CASSLVADYEQYF
TRBV7-3 | CASSLTPAGSYEQFF
TRBV20-1 | CSARPGLSQPQHF
TRBV27 | CASSPGTYHSPLHF
TRBV9 | CASSVEWNPVGNEKLFF
TRBV25-1 | CASSERGWGVLETQYF
TRBV10-3 | CAIGEGDETDTQYF
TRBV7-2 | CASSFGAAPTEAFF
TRBV7-2 | CASSFPPQTGLSREQYF
TRBV27 | CASSFVGTGGFVGELFF
TRBV6-6 | CASTAESIGEQFF
TRBV11-1 | CASSLGRPGTGVGANVLTF
TRBV19 | CASTPPFGELFF
TRBV19 | CASSIDPDGYSNQPQHF
TRBV11-1 | CASSTVRIAGGLTDTQYF
TRBV27 | CASSPGRPSSGNTIYF
TRBV6-2/TRBV6-3 | CASSYSIGNQPQHF
TRBV4-1 | CASSQEWTAPTEAFF
TRBV7-6 | CASSPGGGPNNEQFF